The 30 T cell receptor beta chains below all came from one sample that was sequenced in a study of T cells after yellow fever vaccination. TCRdb re-called the 5' RACE reads with MiXCR, one entry per CDR3 protein. The data contain 250,000 to 300,000 distinct CDR3 sequences, 5.2% of them seen just once; the ten biggest clones take up roughly 3.3%. The sequenced sample was CD4+ T cells sorted from PBMCs, obtained on the day of the yellow fever booster vaccination. Receptor source: a man aged 18 to 29 who received the YFV17D yellow fever vaccine.

The rearrangement links TRBV20-1 to TRBJ1-5; D gene uncertain. This CDR3 is built from 15 residues. V shed 6 bases and J shed 0 bases, with 15 bases lying between them. Looked up from germline, CDR1 is DFQATT and CDR2 is SNEGSKA (reference sequence). This CDR3 is CSAKDPGYSNQPQHF. The CDR3 DNA reads TGCAGTGCAAAGGACCCGGGTTATAGCAATCAGCCCCAGCATTTT.

This clonotype has only a few counts. The genes are TRBV6-5 and TRBJ2-3; D gene uncertain. The CDR3 extends over 14 amino acids. Trimming removed 0 bases at V and 1 base at J, with 5 bases between. Germline-derived CDR1 and CDR2 are MNHEY and SVGAGI. CDR3 in amino acids: CASSYSAGTDTQYF. The CDR3 region has the DNA TGTGCCAGCAGTTACTCGGCCGGCACAGATACGCAGTATTTT.

This clonotype was seen at least ten times. The chain recombines TRBV5-6 with TRBJ2-4; D gene ambiguous. Deletions cut 2 bases from V and 5 bases from J, with 14 bases between. Germline-derived CDR1 and CDR2 are SGHDT and YYEEEE. The CDR3 is 15 residues long. The CDR3 coding sequence is TGTGCCAGCAGCTTTCCAAGCTCGGGCCAAAACATTCAGTACTTC. Translating gives CASSFPSSGQNIQYF. Based on the CDR3 plus reference TRBV5-6 and TRBJ2-4, the full variable domain is DAGVTQSPTHLIKTRGQQVTLRCSPKSGHDTVSWYQQALGQGPQFIFQYYEEEERQRGNFPDRFSGHQFPNYSSELNVNALLLGDSALYLCASSFPSSGQNIQYFGAGTRLSVL.

The V call is TRBV4-1, the J call TRBJ1-4; 9 positions agree with TRBD1. The J segment lost 7 bases and the V segment lost 4 bases, leaving 10 bases of the junction unmatched. The CDR3 consists of 16 residues. Germline V lookup: CDR1 MGHRA, CDR2 YSYEKL. The CDR3 DNA sequence: TGCGCCAGCAGCCGTCCCGGGACAGGGAACGGTGAAAAACTGTTTTTT. This gives the protein CASSRPGTGNGEKLFF.

The rearrangement links TRBV4-3 to TRBJ1-6; D gene unclear. CDR3 length: 17 amino acids. The V end was cut by 0 bases, the J end by 7 bases, with 16 bases between. From germline, CDR1 is LGHNA and CDR2 YSLEER. CDR3 DNA: TGCGCCAGCAGCCAAGATGACCCCCCTTTGGGAAATTCACCCCTCCACTTT. This encodes CASSQDDPPLGNSPLHF.

This clonotype has more than one count but fewer than ten. The CDR3 DNA reads TGTGCCAGCAGTCCCAGCGGGGGGGCAGTCGATGAGCAGTTCTTC. It is translated as CASSPSGGAVDEQFF. The genes are TRBV12-3 or TRBV12-4 and TRBJ2-1; 10 nucleotides align to TRBD2. J gave up 8 bases and V 5 bases, and 9 bases lay outside the gene matches. This CDR3 is built from 15 residues.

This clonotype occurred a few times. V gene TRBV19 combines with J gene TRBJ1-2; no firm D call. Germline V gene data show CDR1 as LNHDA and CDR2 as SQIVND (reference sequence). The CDR3 is 11 residues long. The CDR3 sequence: CGTRSNYGYTF. The CDR3, as DNA: TGTGGGACCCGGAGTAACTATGGCTACACCTTC.

This clonotype was seen only a few times. This rearrangement joins TRBV5-1 to TRBJ2-3, with unresolved D. Germline CDR1 is SGHRS and CDR2 is YFSETQ. The V gene lost 0 bases and the J gene lost 4 bases, with 12 bases spanning the gap. This CDR3 has 15 amino acids. CDR3 nucleotide sequence: TGCGCCAGCAGCTTGGACCAAGCCCTCGCAGATACGCAGTATTTT. It translates to CASSLDQALADTQYF.

This clonotype was counted only a few times. J is TRBJ1-2 and V is TRBV20-1; D not certain. The CDR3 is made up of 12 amino acids. Germline assignment: CDR1 DFQATT and CDR2 SNEGSKA (reference sequence). V was shortened by 5 bases and J by 4 bases, with 11 bases between the two germline ends. CDR3 coding DNA: TGCAGTGCTGCGTTGGGAGGCTATGGCTACACCTTC. Translation gives CSAALGGYGYTF.

V usage is TRBV7-2 and J usage is TRBJ2-1; D is perhaps TRBD2 (6 bases). Trimming cost V 2 bases and J 2 bases, with 10 bases left between them. The length of the CDR3 is 15 residues. CDR1 and CDR2 (germline): SGHTA, FQGNSA. DNA of the CDR3: TGTGCCAGCAGCTTAACGGGGGAAACCTACAATGAGCAGTTCTTC. Protein: CASSLTGETYNEQFF.

The CDR3 nucleotides read TGTGCCAGCAGTATAGGGACGTCGATCTATGGCTACACCTTC. Translation gives CASSIGTSIYGYTF. The chain employs TRBV6-2 or TRBV6-3 and TRBJ1-2; tentatively, D is TRBD1 (5 bases). Trimming cost V 5 bases and J 4 bases, with 14 bases left between them. The CDR3 runs to 14 residues. The germline V gene encodes CDR1 MNHEY and CDR2 SVGEGT.

This clonotype showed up just a few times. V gene TRBV24-1 combines with J gene TRBJ2-5; D unresolved. Trimming shortened V by 10 bases and J by 5 bases, and 10 bases separated the two germline ends. Germline CDR1 KGHDR, CDR2 SFDVKD. The CDR3 is 11 residues long. The CDR3 DNA reads as TGTGCCACTGGGGTCGGGGAGACCCAGTACTTC. As protein: CATGVGETQYF.

This clonotype was counted at least ten times. The chain couples TRBV7-2 to TRBJ2-5, with D maybe TRBD1 (6 bases). With 0 bases removed from V and 1 base from J, the gap between germline ends came to 15 bases. The V gene's germline CDR1 is SGHTA and CDR2 FQGNSA. There are 17 residues in the CDR3. The DNA for the CDR3 is TGTGCCAGCAGCTTAGCCGACAGGAGGATAAGCCAAGAGACCCAGTACTTC. It translates to CASSLADRRISQETQYF. Full variable domain (outside the CDR3, taken from reference TRBV7-2 and TRBJ2-5): GAGVSQSPSNKVTEKGKDVELRCDPISGHTALYWYRQSLGQGLEFLIYFQGNSAPDKSGLPSDRFSAERTGGSVSTLTIQRTQQEDSAVYLCASSLADRRISQETQYFGPGTRLLVL.

This clonotype was picked up many times. The chain carries TRBV29-1 and TRBJ1-1; no clear D. From germline, CDR1 is SQVTM and CDR2 ANQGSEA. The ends were cut back, 7 bases at V and 11 bases at J, with 23 bases in the middle. The CDR3 has 13 residues. The DNA of the CDR3 is TGCAGCGCAGAAAAGCGGCTAACACTAGGGGCTTTCTTT. Protein product: CSAEKRLTLGAFF.

This chain uses TRBV5-1 with TRBJ2-7; TRBD2 agrees at 14 bases. Germline V gives CDR1 SGHRS, CDR2 YFSETQ. V dropped 4 bases and J dropped 6; count of bases not matched to a gene: 3. The CDR3 runs 14 residues. This CDR3 is CASSVGTSGGEQYF. Here the CDR3 DNA reads TGCGCCAGCAGCGTGGGGACTAGCGGGGGCGAGCAGTACTTC. Using reference TRBV5-1 and TRBJ2-7 for the parts outside the CDR3, the full variable domain is KAGVTQTPRYLIKTRGQQVTLSCSPISGHRSVSWYQQTPGQGLQFLFEYFSETQRNKGNFPGRFSGRQFSNSRSEMNVSTLELGDSALYLCASSVGTSGGEQYFGPGTRLTVT.

This clonotype turned up a few times. The CDR3 DNA reads as TGCGCCAGCAGCCAAGATCTGTTCGGGACCCCCTGGGGGACTAGCGGTGAGACCCAGTACTTC. Translating it yields CASSQDLFGTPWGTSGETQYF. The chain recombines TRBV4-3 with TRBJ2-5, with 11 positions matching TRBD2. This CDR3 is 21 amino acids long. The V segment lost 0 bases and the J segment 5 bases; nucleotides outside the gene matches: 20. Germline CDR1 and CDR2: LGHNA and YSLEER.

This clonotype was found many times. This chain uses TRBV11-2 with TRBJ2-4, with D perhaps matching TRBD1 (6 bases). The germline gives CDR1 SGHAT, CDR2 FQNNGV. The CDR3 has 14 amino acids. V was cut by 5 bases and J by 5 bases, with 13 bases left in between. CDR3 amino acids: CASSPWDNENIQYF. In DNA form, the CDR3 reads TGTGCCAGCAGCCCATGGGACAACGAAAACATTCAGTACTTC.

This clonotype has at least ten counts. V is TRBV4-2 and J is TRBJ2-5; maybe TRBD2 (6 bases). In germline, CDR1 is LGHNA, CDR2 YNFKEQ. This CDR3 contains 13 residues. V was pared by 4 bases and J by 5 bases, with 11 bases between. The CDR3 protein is CASSRLREETQYF. DNA for the CDR3: TGTGCCAGCAGCCGGCTACGGGAGGAGACCCAGTACTTC.

The sample holds a few counts of this clonotype. The CDR3 here is CASSVVWTGVNTEAFF. The CDR3 DNA reads as TGCGCCAGCAGCGTGGTCTGGACAGGAGTGAACACTGAAGCTTTCTTT. The chain is built from TRBV5-1 and TRBJ1-1, with 7 bases fitting TRBD1. The CDR3 covers 16 residues. Germline V gene sequence: CDR1 SGHRS, CDR2 YFSETQ. Losses at the gene ends were 4 bases for V and 0 bases for J; bases not matched to a gene: 9.

This clonotype was counted only a few times. The genes are TRBV7-7 and TRBJ2-5, with a weak D call TRBD1 (6 bases). This CDR3 region has 16 residues. CDR1 is SSHAT, CDR2 FNYEAQ, per germline (reference sequence). V lost 5 bases and J 4 bases, leaving 20 bases between the germline ends. The CDR3 spells CASSPLGGLVGETQYF. CDR3 nucleotides: TGTGCCAGCAGCCCCCTAGGGGGATTAGTTGGAGAGACCCAGTACTTC.

This clonotype was seen a few times. The chain links TRBV5-1 to TRBJ2-5, with 7 bases lining up with TRBD1. V lost 4 bases to trimming and J lost 4 bases; unmatched junction nucleotides: 7. Germline V gives CDR1 SGHRS, CDR2 YFSETQ. This CDR3 contains 14 residues. The CDR3 region has the DNA TGCGCCAGCAGCGAATCGACAGGGTCAGAGACCCAGTACTTC. This translates into CASSESTGSETQYF.

A few counts support this clonotype. The chain couples TRBV4-3 to TRBJ1-2, with a weak D call TRBD1 (6 bases). Germline V gives CDR1 LGHNA, CDR2 YSLEER. This CDR3 has 15 residues. V lost 4 bases and J 6 bases, leaving 18 bases between the germline ends. In nucleotides, the CDR3 is TGCGCCAGCAGCCTAGAACTAGGGGGTAGAAATGGCTACACCTTC. Amino acid sequence: CASSLELGGRNGYTF.

The rearrangement links TRBV5-1 to TRBJ1-3, with TRBD1 as a possible D gene (6 bases). Germline V gene lookup returns CDR1 SGHRS and CDR2 YFSETQ. Trimming cost V 0 bases and J 7 bases, with 23 bases left between them. This CDR3 comprises 18 residues. CDR3 sequence (DNA): TGCGCCAGCAGCTTGGGCCACACAGGGACCCATCCGAGGAACACCATATATTTT. Its protein product is CASSLGHTGTHPRNTIYF.

The genes are TRBV6-5 and TRBJ2-2; D not certain. The CDR3 has 12 amino acids. The germline V and J ends were trimmed by 6 bases and 7 bases, with 9 bases remaining between them. From germline, CDR1 is MNHEY and CDR2 SVGAGI. In DNA form, the CDR3 reads TGTGCCAGCAGGGAGCTCGGCGGGGAGCTGTTTTTT. It translates to CASRELGGELFF.

CDR3 DNA: TGCGCCAGCATGGGATCCCGGGACAGGGATTCTTACACTGAAGCTTTCTTT. The encoded protein is CASMGSRDRDSYTEAFF. The V call is TRBV5-1, the J call TRBJ1-1, with 9 bases matching TRBD1. This CDR3 region has 17 residues. Trimming at V came to 6 bases and at J to 3 bases, leaving 15 bases not matched to a gene. Germline loops: CDR1 SGHRS, CDR2 YFSETQ.

In its sample, this clonotype was seen a few times. This chain links TRBV7-2 with TRBJ2-6; D gene ambiguous. This CDR3 comprises 13 residues. From germline, CDR1 is SGHTA and CDR2 FQGNSA. V lost 6 bases and J 6 bases, leaving 9 bases between the germline ends. For the CDR3, the DNA is TGTGCCAGCAGTCATCCCGAGGCCAACGTCCTGACTTTC. Its translation: CASSHPEANVLTF.

This clonotype was counted ten times or more. The rearrangement joins TRBV11-2 to TRBJ2-3; the D gene is possibly TRBD2 (6 bases). Trimming left V 5 bases short and J 9 bases short, with 15 bases between. The CDR3 covers 13 residues. CDR1 and CDR2 (germline): SGHAT, FQNNGV. The CDR3 spells CASSPPWGDTQYF. In DNA, the CDR3 is TGTGCCAGCAGCCCCCCGTGGGGGGACACGCAGTATTTT.

This clonotype was recorded a few times. V usage is TRBV7-2 and J usage is TRBJ1-3; TRBD1 is a possible D gene (5 bases). V gave up 7 bases and J gave up 0 bases, with 13 bases separating them. CDR1 is SGHTA and CDR2 is FQGNSA in the germline V gene. The CDR3 loop spans 15 amino acids. The CDR3 loop is CASIRDSRSGNTIYF. CDR3 coding DNA: TGTGCCAGCATCCGAGACAGCCGCTCTGGAAACACCATATATTTT.

The chain joins TRBV3-1 to TRBJ2-3; tentatively, D is TRBD2 (5 bases). Trimming cost V 4 bases and J 4 bases, with 12 bases left between them. CDR3 length: 14 residues. Germline CDR1 reads LGHDT; CDR2 reads YNNKEL (reference sequence). Here the CDR3 reads CASSLGLPPDTQYF. The CDR3 DNA follows: TGTGCCAGCAGCCTAGGACTCCCCCCAGATACGCAGTATTTT.

This clonotype was counted between two and nine times. The CDR3 sequence: CASSPITGASFNTEAFF. The CDR3 nucleotides read TGTGCCAGCTCACCAATAACAGGGGCATCCTTCAACACTGAAGCTTTCTTT. The chain couples TRBV18 to TRBJ1-1; 7 bases are shared with TRBD1. After removal of 2 bases from V and 2 bases from J, the junction contained 11 bases not matched to a gene. CDR1 KGHSH and CDR2 LQKENI come from the germline V gene. The CDR3 is made up of 17 amino acids.